This T cell receptor (beta chain) derives from a study of high-grade serous ovarian cancer treatment subgroups. Study overall: Samples averaged approximately 13,000 reads and thousands of unique TCR beta rearrangements.

V shed 4 bases and J shed 4 bases, with 13 bases lying between them. The germline V gene encodes CDR1 MNHNS and CDR2 SASEGT. This CDR3 comprises 14 residues. Sequencing used immunoSEQ multiplex PCR; TCRdb keeps in-frame clones, though not all of them. The sample lists some 33,000 clones, 79% occurring once. Whole-study results and caveats: Repertoire similarity ranged about 0.095 to 0.8 between tumors of one patient.

In the case of this clone: The antigen remains unidentified.

The tumor samples were collected prior to definitive surgery or chemotherapy. The sequencing sample was made of tumor tissue. This receptor was identified in a human donor with high-grade serous ovarian cancer. V and J are TRBV6-1 and TRBJ1-2, with D perhaps matching TRBD1 (5 bases). CDR3 region: CASSATVGGYGYTF. The CDR3 region has the DNA TGTGCCAGCAGTGCGACAGTGGGGGGCTATGGCTACACCTTC.